Detailed here is one T cell receptor beta chain. The sample holds a few counts of this clonotype. The clone's antigen remains unknown. This may arise from a read error, as a much more abundant clone is one base away. These data belong to a study of early T cells in non-severe SARS-CoV-2 infection (dated by TCRdb to the early 2020s). Describing the broader study: Because TCR sequencing was done on bulk RNA from unsorted whole blood, the alpha and beta chains could not be paired. Study-wide conclusions, independent of this receptor: VDJdb matching was skewed toward anti-spike CD8 responses and likely underestimated virus-specific expansions, missing private and CD4 specificities.

The study was a case-control design nested within a healthcare worker cohort in London, UK, with weekly nasopharyngeal swab PCR tests and blood sampling. Healthcare workers were recruited between 23 and 31 March 2020, during the week of the UK lockdown, and were followed weekly for up to about 16 weeks. The library relied on 5' RACE. Instrument on record: NextSeq 500. To correct for sequencing error and PCR bias, the TCR library protocol tagged individual cDNA molecules with unique molecular identifiers. TCR alpha and beta chains were both sequenced, and the abundances of alpha and beta sequences in each sample were closely correlated with each other. For the original study's pipeline: Decombinator V4 was used to annotate the V gene, J gene and CDR3 of the TCR sequences. TCRs were defined as expanded if a significant change between any two time points was detected under a Poisson model with p below 0.0001. TCR abundances were normalised to the total number of TCRs sequenced per sample and expressed as counts per million. VDJdb, accessed 1 November 2021, was searched for CMV, EBV and SARS-CoV-2 annotated TCRs, with TCRs annotated for multiple antigens excluded. In TCRdb, the public reads were trimmed at Q25 with fastp and aligned with MiXCR, with productive beta chains retained. CDR3 protein duplicates are merged, each entry listing the most common genes and DNA. The V and J calls and clone size come from TCRdb's table, not from the authors' own analysis. In all, the sample holds tens of thousands of distinct CDR3 sequences, and around 12% of those were seen once. The ten largest clones add up to 2.5% to 3.5% of the sample.

The clonotype originates from an adult who was a healthcare worker with PCR-confirmed SARS-CoV-2 infection or an uninfected control (not recorded which). Sequencing input: whole blood.

The CDR3 protein sequence reads: CASSEGGKNTDTQYF. In nucleotide form, the sequence is TGTGCCAGCAGTGAAGGGGGGAAAAATACAGATACGCAGTATTTT. Recombination joined TRBV6-1 with TRBJ2-3; the D gene assignment is perhaps TRBD1 or TRBD2, with each matching 5 bases. V is shortened by 1 base, J by 3 bases, and the region joining them spans 11 bases. The CDR3 numbers 15 residues from cysteine through phenylalanine. The kept DNA is CDR3 alone, 45 bases in frame from the first base. CDR1 and CDR2 were assigned from the germline V gene as MNHNS and SASEGT.